These 6 T cell receptor beta chains were all obtained from the same sample, sequenced in a study of T cell responses to AZD1222 COVID-19 vaccine. Using immunoSEQ multiplex PCR, the repertoire was profiled, and TCRdb retains in-frame clones only, with some absent. The sample includes roughly 80,000 clones, roughly 90% of them seen just once. Specimen: peripheral blood, collected on day 0 of MenACWY control vaccination. The receptors stem from an adult in good health.

The chain uses TRBV30 and TRBJ2-5; D is possibly TRBD2 (6 bases). CDR1 is GTSNPN and CDR2 is SVGIG in the germline V gene (reference sequence). Trimming took 5 bases from V and 11 from J, leaving 12 bases between them. The CDR3 contains 10 residues. CDR3 DNA: TGTGCCTGGGGCGGGACGGTACAGTACTTC. It yields the protein CAWGGTVQYF.

V and J are TRBV5-5 and TRBJ2-1; D unclear. Trimming cost V 4 bases and J 11 bases, with 13 bases left between them. Per germline, CDR1 SGHKS and CDR2 YYEKEE (reference sequence). This CDR3 is built from 12 residues. CDR3: CASSAWTDQQFF. The CDR3 DNA is TGTGCCAGCAGCGCCTGGACGGACCAGCAGTTCTTC.

The chain joins TRBV24-1 to TRBJ2-7; no clear D. Trimming removed 4 bases at V and 7 bases at J, with 10 bases between. From germline, CDR1 is KGHDR and CDR2 SFDVKD. CDR3 length: 12 residues. The CDR3 is CATSDPDTEQYF. CDR3 sequence (DNA): TGTGCCACCAGTGACCCTGACACTGAGCAGTACTTC.

This sequence joins TRBV2 and TRBJ2-2; D uncertain. V gave up 10 bases and J gave up 6 bases, with 15 bases separating them. Germline V gene sequence: CDR1 SNHLY, CDR2 FYNNEI. CDR3 size: 13 residues. The CDR3 reads CATAGPPAGELFF. In DNA form, the CDR3 reads TGTGCCACAGCAGGTCCCCCAGCCGGGGAGCTGTTTTTT. The full variable domain, completed using reference TRBV2 and TRBJ2-2, is EPEVTQTPSHQVTQMGQEVILRCVPISNHLYFYWYRQILGQKVEFLVSFYNNEISEKSEIFDDQFSVERPDGSNFTLKIRSTKLEDSAMYFCATAGPPAGELFFGEGSRLTVL.

This chain connects TRBV24-1 to TRBJ2-2, with a weak D call TRBD2 (5 bases). In germline, CDR1 is KGHDR, CDR2 SFDVKD. The CDR3 runs 14 residues. V was pared by 0 bases and J by 7 bases, with 8 bases between. The DNA of the CDR3 is TGTGCCACCAGTGATTTGGGGCGGGTCGGGGAGCTGTTTTTT. Protein: CATSDLGRVGELFF.

This rearrangement joins TRBV11-2 to TRBJ2-3; D may be TRBD1 (6 bases). Trimming pared 5 bases from V and 4 bases from J, leaving 19 bases between. This CDR3 region has 16 residues. Germline V gene data show CDR1 as SGHAT and CDR2 as FQNNGV. CDR3 nucleotide sequence: TGTGCCAGCAGCCCAGGGGTCGCCTTGGTTGCAGATACGCAGTATTTT. Protein sequence: CASSPGVALVADTQYF.